This T cell receptor beta chain emerged from a study of blood T cell repertoires in COVID-19. Assay: immunoSEQ multiplex PCR; the TCRdb copy retains only in-frame clones and omits some. The profile covers about 200,000 clones, with 70% to 90% appearing a single time and roughly 21% taken by the ten largest. Germline-derived CDR1 and CDR2 are MRHNA and SNTAGT. V dropped 2 bases and J dropped 1; count of bases not matched to a gene: 14. The length of the CDR3 is 19 residues. This TCR came from a man aged 55-75 years with active or convalescent COVID-19. The sequenced sample consisted of peripheral blood. The chain uses TRBV6-4 and TRBJ1-3; 7 bases are shared with TRBD1. As DNA, the CDR3 is TGTGCCAGCAGTGACACAAAGGGGGACAGAGTTAAGTCTGGAAACACCATATATTTT. The encoded protein is CASSDTKGDRVKSGNTIYF.